This T cell receptor (beta chain) was captured in a study of blood T cell repertoires in COVID-19. Produced via immunoSEQ multiplex PCR; TCRdb's table is partial and in-frame only. This table has about 170,000 clones, 65% to 80% appearing once. This clone was observed a single time. Sequences were obtained from PBMCs or T cells enriched from blood (not recorded which). This clonotype was sampled from a woman in her 70s in a cohort exposed to, infected with or recovered from COVID-19 (not recorded which).

The CDR3 nucleotides are TGTGCCAGTAGTCCGGGGACAGGGGGCTACGAGCAGTACTTC. Translation: CASSPGTGGYEQYF. The chain couples TRBV19 to TRBJ2-7; TRBD1 aligns across 11 bases. The junction had 3 bases not matched to a gene; V was cut back by 5 bases and J by 3 bases. Germline assignment: CDR1 LNHDA and CDR2 SQIVND (reference sequence). CDR3 size: 14 residues.